The next 29 T cell receptor beta chains were all read from a single sample in a study of cytomegalovirus exposure and HLA in healthy donors. Sequencing was performed with immunoSEQ multiplex PCR; in TCRdb, only in-frame clones are kept and a portion is missing. The sample holds around 200,000 clones, approximately 84% seen once. The specimen sequenced was PBMCs. Receptors were obtained from a woman younger than 30 in good health and CMV-seropositive.

The chain employs TRBV13 and TRBJ2-7, with D possibly TRBD2 on 7 matching bases. The CDR3 length is 14 residues. Germline lookup yields CDR1 PRHDT and CDR2 FYEKMQ (reference sequence). Trimming took off 4 bases at V and 3 bases at J, with 13 bases between the two ends. CDR3 amino acids: CASSWGGDIYEQYF. CDR3 nucleotide sequence: TGTGCCAGCAGCTGGGGGGGCGACATCTACGAGCAGTACTTC.

The rearrangement links TRBV7-9 to TRBJ1-1, with D possibly matching TRBD1 (6 bases). V dropped 3 bases and J dropped 1 base, with 9 bases sitting between them. This CDR3 has 14 residues. Germline CDR1 is SEHNR and CDR2 is FQNEAQ (reference sequence). CDR3 sequence: CASSFDRRNTEAFF. CDR3 nucleotide sequence: TGTGCCAGCAGCTTTGACAGGAGGAACACTGAAGCTTTCTTT.

The V and J genes are TRBV5-4 and TRBJ2-2; tentative D call: TRBD2 (6 bases). This CDR3 has 15 residues. The ends were cut back, 1 base at V and 5 bases at J, with 12 bases in the middle. Germline CDR1 reads SGHNT; CDR2 reads YYREEE (reference sequence). CDR3 nucleotide sequence: TGTGCCAGCAGCTTGCCGGGAGCCCAAACCGGGGAGCTGTTTTTT. Its protein product is CASSLPGAQTGELFF.

The rearrangement links TRBV28 to TRBJ2-7; the match to TRBD1 covers 8 bases. CDR3 length: 14 residues. In germline, CDR1 is MDHEN, CDR2 SYDVKM. After removal of 4 bases from V and 0 bases from J, the junction contained 2 bases not matched to a gene. CDR3 residues: CASSSTGASYEQYF. The CDR3 bases are TGTGCCAGCAGTTCGACAGGGGCCTCCTACGAGCAGTACTTC.

J is TRBJ2-7 and V is TRBV7-8; D is perhaps TRBD1 (5 bases). The CDR3 is 13 residues long. CDR1 and CDR2 (germline): SGHVS, FQNEAQ. V was clipped by 3 bases and J by 1 base, with 7 bases between them. Written as DNA, the CDR3 is TGTGCCAGCAGCTTTGACAGTTCCTACGAGCAGTACTTC. This encodes CASSFDSSYEQYF.

This sequence joins TRBV2 and TRBJ2-7; possibly TRBD1 for D (6 bases). CDR1 is SNHLY, CDR2 FYNNEI, per germline. This CDR3 has 11 residues. V was pared by 8 bases and J by 3 bases, with 8 bases between. The CDR3 nucleotides read TGTGCCAGCCAGGACAGCTACGAGCAGTACTTC. Its protein product is CASQDSYEQYF. The full variable domain, with the rest looked up from reference TRBV2 and TRBJ2-7, is EPEVTQTPSHQVTQMGQEVILRCVPISNHLYFYWYRQILGQKVEFLVSFYNNEISEKSEIFDDQFSVERPDGSNFTLKIRSTKLEDSAMYFCASQDSYEQYFGPGTRLTVT.

The chain joins TRBV2 to TRBJ2-7, with 12 bases aligning to TRBD2. V shed 8 bases and J 2 bases; nucleotides not matched to a gene: 4. The CDR3 consists of 14 residues. Germline V gives CDR1 SNHLY, CDR2 FYNNEI. The CDR3 is CASRRTSGTYEQYF. The DNA of the CDR3 is TGTGCCAGCCGACGGACTAGCGGGACCTACGAGCAGTACTTC.

CDR3: CASSSSGTRHEQYF. CDR3 coding DNA: TGTGCCAGCAGCTCCTCCGGGACAAGACACGAGCAGTACTTC. This chain uses TRBV11-2 with TRBJ2-7; tentative D call: TRBD1 (6 bases). The CDR3 covers 14 residues. Trimming shortened V by 4 bases and J by 5 bases, and 15 bases separated the two germline ends. CDR1 and CDR2 from the germline V gene are SGHAT and FQNNGV.

The chain is built from TRBV27 and TRBJ1-2, with TRBD1 matching over 9 bases. This CDR3 has 14 amino acids. V trimming: 0 bases; J trimming: 5 bases; junction bases outside the gene matches: 1. CDR1 is MNHEY and CDR2 is SMNVEV in the germline V gene (reference sequence). The CDR3 sequence is CASSLSGQGYGYTF. Here the CDR3 DNA reads TGTGCCAGCAGTTTATCGGGACAGGGTTATGGCTACACCTTC.

The genes are TRBV19 and TRBJ1-2, with 9 nucleotides matching TRBD1. CDR3 length: 15 amino acids. Germline trimming cut 8 bases from V and 3 bases from J; bases unmatched to any gene: 10. Germline values: CDR1 LNHDA, CDR2 SQIVND (reference sequence). The DNA of the CDR3 is TGTGCCAGTCCCGGGACAGGGACCGCTGACTATGGCTACACCTTC. Translation gives CASPGTGTADYGYTF.

The chain employs TRBV11-3 and TRBJ2-3; D gene unclear. The CDR3 has 12 residues. CDR1 SGHNT and CDR2 YENEEA come from the germline V gene. V lost 3 bases to trimming and J lost 7 bases, with 8 bases between them. The CDR3 DNA sequence: TGTGCCAGCAGCTTGACGGAGAATACGCAGTATTTT. The encoded protein is CASSLTENTQYF.

The table lists this clone with a few counts. The CDR3 loop reads CASSTLGTEAFF. The CDR3 region has the DNA TGTGCCAGCTCAACCCTAGGCACTGAAGCTTTCTTT. The gene calls are TRBV18 and TRBJ1-1; D gene unclear. Germline-derived CDR1 and CDR2 are KGHSH and LQKENI. The CDR3 runs 12 residues. Between the trimmed V and J ends, which lost 5 bases and 4 bases, there was a span of 8 bases. The full variable domain, rest sourced from reference TRBV18 and TRBJ1-1, is NAGVMQNPRHLVRRRGQEARLRCSPMKGHSHVYWYRQLPEEGLKFMVYLQKENIIDESGMPKERFSAEFPKEGPSILRIQQVVRGDSAAYFCASSTLGTEAFFGQGTRLTVV.

The chain links TRBV25-1 to TRBJ1-6; D is uncertain. With 1 base removed from V and 5 bases from J, the gap between germline ends came to 18 bases. This CDR3 has 18 residues. Germline-derived CDR1 and CDR2 are MGHDK and SYGVNS. The CDR3 is CASSEFLGSGRNNSPLHF. The CDR3 DNA follows: TGTGCCAGCAGTGAATTTCTTGGCAGCGGGCGAAATAATTCACCCCTCCACTTT.

V gene TRBV5-1 combines with J gene TRBJ2-2; D may be TRBD1 (6 bases). This CDR3 region has 15 residues. V lost 4 bases to trimming and J lost 3 bases, with 13 bases between them. Germline CDR1 and CDR2: SGHRS and YFSETQ. The CDR3 protein is CASSHNRVDTGELFF. DNA for the CDR3: TGCGCCAGCAGCCATAACAGGGTGGACACCGGGGAGCTGTTTTTT.

The chain joins TRBV2 to TRBJ2-1; the match to TRBD2 covers 9 bases. CDR1 is SNHLY, CDR2 FYNNEI, per germline. The CDR3 covers 15 residues. The V segment lost 4 bases and the J segment 4 bases; nucleotides outside the gene matches: 5. CDR3 coding DNA: TGTGCCAGCAGTGTTGGCGGGGGGGCTTACAATGAGCAGTTCTTC. This encodes CASSVGGGAYNEQFF.

The rearrangement joins TRBV6-6 to TRBJ2-1, with D uncertain. The CDR3 spans 16 residues. The V end was cut by 6 bases, the J end by 3 bases, with 18 bases between. Germline-derived CDR1 and CDR2 are MNHNY and SVGAGI (reference sequence). CDR3 sequence reads: CASRSHTAGFYNEQFF. CDR3 in DNA: TGTGCCAGCAGGTCCCACACTGCAGGATTCTACAATGAGCAGTTCTTC.

The chain recombines TRBV18 with TRBJ2-1; D is unclear. Germline CDR1 reads KGHSH; CDR2 reads LQKENI. The CDR3 is made up of 15 amino acids. The ends were cut back, 2 bases at V and 4 bases at J, with 12 bases in the middle. The CDR3 protein is CASSPSLEPYNEQFF. In DNA, the CDR3 is TGTGCCAGCTCACCATCTCTAGAGCCGTACAATGAGCAGTTCTTC.

V usage is TRBV11-2 and J usage is TRBJ2-7; 10 bases are a match to TRBD2. The CDR3 runs 14 residues. Germline lookup yields CDR1 SGHAT and CDR2 FQNNGV. V dropped 6 bases and J dropped 3; count of bases not matched to a gene: 5. Here the CDR3 reads CASRPSSGGYEQYF. The CDR3 bases are TGTGCCAGCAGGCCATCTAGCGGGGGCTACGAGCAGTACTTC.

The gene calls are TRBV28 and TRBJ1-2; unclear D gene. The CDR3 runs 12 residues. Germline lookup yields CDR1 MDHEN and CDR2 SYDVKM. V was cut by 5 bases and J by 3 bases, with 7 bases left in between. DNA for the CDR3: TGTGCCAGCAGTATCGGGGACTATGGCTACACCTTC. Its protein is CASSIGDYGYTF.

This chain connects TRBV7-9 to TRBJ2-2, with 12 bases aligning to TRBD1. Germline V gene lookup returns CDR1 SEHNR and CDR2 FQNEAQ (reference sequence). The CDR3 has 18 amino acids. V was clipped by 1 base and J by 6 bases; unmatched bases: 9. CDR3 nucleotides: TGTGCCAGCAGCTTAGACGGGACAGGGGGCCAGAAATCCGGGGAGCTGTTTTTT. Protein product: CASSLDGTGGQKSGELFF. The variable domain in full, with the rest retrieved from reference TRBV7-9 and TRBJ2-2, is DTGVSQNPRHKITKRGQNVTFRCDPISEHNRLYWYRQTLGQGPEFLTYFQNEAQLEKSRLLSDRFSAERPKGSFSTLEIQRTEQGDSAMYLCASSLDGTGGQKSGELFFGEGSRLTVL.

The rearrangement joins TRBV2 to TRBJ1-2; TRBD1 matches 7 bases. Germline values: CDR1 SNHLY, CDR2 FYNNEI. V was pared by 6 bases and J by 1 base, with 5 bases of the junction left unmatched. This CDR3 has 14 residues. CDR3 protein: CASSTGQVNYGYTF. The CDR3 coding sequence is TGTGCCAGCAGCACTGGACAGGTTAACTATGGCTACACCTTC.

This rearrangement joins TRBV5-1 to TRBJ2-3; D may be TRBD1 (6 bases). Trimming removed 4 bases from V and 3 bases from J, with 15 bases in between. The CDR3 consists of 15 residues. Germline CDR1 SGHRS, CDR2 YFSETQ. This CDR3 reads CASSHTTGPTDTQYF. CDR3 bases: TGCGCCAGCAGCCACACAACAGGGCCGACAGATACGCAGTATTTT.

This clone was observed a single time. The chain couples TRBV2 to TRBJ1-4; D is ambiguous. In germline, CDR1 is SNHLY, CDR2 FYNNEI. This CDR3 comprises 14 residues. Trimming took 5 bases from V and 7 from J, leaving 14 bases between them. CDR3: CASSMRASGEKLFF. The CDR3 bases are TGTGCCAGCAGTATGAGGGCTTCTGGTGAAAAACTGTTTTTT.

The V and J genes are TRBV28 and TRBJ1-4; D remains unclear. Trimming took off 8 bases at V and 0 bases at J, with 10 bases between the two ends. This CDR3 comprises 14 residues. CDR1 is MDHEN, CDR2 SYDVKM, per germline. CDR3 residues: CASGSSATNEKLFF. In DNA form, the CDR3 reads TGTGCCAGCGGCTCCAGTGCAACTAATGAAAAACTGTTTTTT.

This rearrangement joins TRBV19 to TRBJ1-1, with unresolved D. Germline V gene data show CDR1 as LNHDA and CDR2 as SQIVND (reference sequence). The V end lost 7 bases, the J end lost 4 bases, and 10 bases lay between the germline ends. The CDR3 loop spans 12 amino acids. The CDR3 loop is CASTPGSTEAFF. The CDR3 nucleotides read TGTGCCAGTACCCCCGGGTCCACTGAAGCTTTCTTT.

The DNA for the CDR3 is TGTGCCAGCAGCTTAGCGTACGGTGATCAGCCCCAGCATTTT. Translating it yields CASSLAYGDQPQHF. The chain is built from TRBV7-6 and TRBJ1-5, with D hard to call. The germline V and J ends were trimmed by 0 bases and 5 bases, with 8 bases remaining between them. This CDR3 is 14 amino acids long. The germline V gene encodes CDR1 SGHVS and CDR2 FNYEAQ.

V is TRBV13 and J is TRBJ1-4; D not resolved. Germline CDR1 is PRHDT and CDR2 is FYEKMQ (reference sequence). This CDR3 has 13 residues. Trimming removed 2 bases from V and 8 bases from J, with 9 bases in between. In DNA form, the CDR3 reads TGTGCCAGCAGCTTACTCGGTCCGGAAAAACTGTTTTTT. Residues: CASSLLGPEKLFF.

The chain links TRBV18 to TRBJ2-7, with 9 nucleotides matching TRBD1. Losses at the gene ends were 6 bases for V and 3 bases for J; bases not matched to a gene: 3. The CDR3 has 13 residues. Germline V gene data show CDR1 as KGHSH and CDR2 as LQKENI. For the CDR3, the DNA is TGTGCCAGCTCGTGGGACAGGGACTACGAGCAGTACTTC. It specifies CASSWDRDYEQYF.

The gene calls are TRBV6-1 and TRBJ1-2; D might be TRBD1 (5 bases). Trimming removed 2 bases at V and 4 bases at J, with 14 bases between. Per germline, CDR1 MNHNS and CDR2 SASEGT. The CDR3 is 15 amino acids. For the CDR3, the DNA is TGTGCCAGCAGTGAATTCGGGGGGTTGGGCTATGGCTACACCTTC. It is translated as CASSEFGGLGYGYTF.